The next 32 T cell receptor beta chains were all read from a single sample in a study of regulatory T cells in long-lasting Graves disease. Time point defined: newly diagnosed GD, antithyroid drugs for less than 3 months. Preparation of the TCR library used RNA extracted from PBMCs. Arm-PCR with iRepertoire HTBI primers amplified the CDR3 regions for these TCR beta libraries. TCRdb processed the multiplex PCR reads anew with MiXCR; each CDR3 protein has one entry. The repertoire has about 450,000 distinct CDR3 sequences, roughly 15% of them found once; the top ten carry more than 15%. This sample was shared with a second study, whose subject was T cells in Graves' hyperthyroidism and ophthalmopathy.

The specimen was peripheral blood mononuclear cells (PBMCs), collected at new diagnosis, from a patient treated with antithyroid drugs. These receptor sequences come from a woman in her fifties or sixties with Graves disease.

This clonotype was found many times. The V and J genes are TRBV27 and TRBJ1-5; TRBD1 matches 8 bases. Germline lookup yields CDR1 MNHEY and CDR2 SMNVEV (reference sequence). V lost 5 bases, J lost 4 bases, and 10 bases stayed unmatched. There are 16 residues in the CDR3. The CDR3 nucleotides are TGTGCCAGCAGTCCCCTGGACAGGGTAGAGAATCAGCCCCAGCATTTT. It specifies CASSPLDRVENQPQHF.

V usage is TRBV28 and J usage is TRBJ2-5; D is perhaps TRBD1 (6 bases). CDR1 and CDR2 (germline): MDHEN, SYDVKM. Trimming left V 1 base short and J 7 bases short, with 13 bases between. The CDR3 spans 14 residues. The CDR3 sequence is CASSLSAGVGTQYF. The CDR3 DNA reads TGTGCCAGCAGTTTATCGGCAGGGGTTGGGACCCAGTACTTC.

There are a few counts of this clonotype. The chain is built from TRBV10-3 and TRBJ2-3; D possibly matches TRBD1 or TRBD2 (5 bases each). V shed 6 bases and J shed 1 base, with 14 bases lying between them. The CDR3 is 15 residues long. Germline CDR1 and CDR2: ENHRY and SYGVKD. The CDR3, as DNA: TGTGCCATCAGAAGTTCAGTGGGGGGCACAGATACGCAGTATTTT. Translating gives CAIRSSVGGTDTQYF.

The chain uses TRBV6-2 or TRBV6-3 and TRBJ1-2; TRBD1 matches at 9 bases. V was clipped by 5 bases and J by 7 bases; unmatched bases: 11. The germline V gene encodes CDR1 MNHEY and CDR2 SVGEGT. The CDR3 totals 15 residues. The CDR3 is CASSAQPGQGLGYTF. CDR3 DNA: TGTGCCAGCAGTGCACAGCCGGGACAGGGTCTTGGCTACACCTTC.

This clonotype was found many times. V is TRBV30 and J is TRBJ2-5; D gene unclear. The CDR3 extends over 15 amino acids. The V gene's germline CDR1 is GTSNPN and CDR2 SVGIG (reference sequence). V shed 0 bases and J shed 5 bases, with 16 bases lying between them. CDR3 region: CAWSVPADFGETQYF. CDR3 DNA sequence: TGTGCCTGGAGTGTCCCGGCAGATTTTGGGGAGACCCAGTACTTC.

The CDR3 DNA sequence: TGTGCCAGCAGTTTTGACAGAAACTACGAGCAGTACTTC. Residues: CASSFDRNYEQYF. The chain uses TRBV27 and TRBJ2-7; a possible D gene is TRBD1 (5 bases). The germline CDR1 and CDR2 sequences are MNHEY and SMNVEV (reference sequence). V lost 3 bases to trimming and J lost 3 bases, with 9 bases between them. The CDR3 spans 13 residues.

This clonotype was counted ten times or more. The chain joins TRBV10-3 to TRBJ1-1, with D uncertain. There are 15 residues in the CDR3. Germline-derived CDR1 and CDR2 are ENHRY and SYGVKD. The V gene lost 2 bases and the J gene lost 6 bases, with 16 bases spanning the gap. For the CDR3, the DNA is TGTGCCATCAGTGAGACTGTGGGTCAGACCGCTGAAGCTTTCTTT. Protein: CAISETVGQTAEAFF.

The chain employs TRBV18 and TRBJ2-3; D perhaps matches TRBD2 (5 bases). CDR3 size: 14 residues. V was cut by 4 bases and J by 3 bases, with 11 bases left in between. Germline V gene data show CDR1 as KGHSH and CDR2 as LQKENI. The CDR3 coding sequence is TGTGCCAGCTCACAACTAGGAGGAACAGATACGCAGTATTTT. Its translation is CASSQLGGTDTQYF.

In its sample, this clonotype was seen a few times. The V and J genes are TRBV20-1 and TRBJ1-5, with D possibly matching TRBD1 (5 bases). The CDR3 is 14 residues long. The V and J ends lost 3 bases and 6 bases respectively, with 15 bases between them. Germline-derived CDR1 and CDR2 are DFQATT and SNEGSKA (reference sequence). The CDR3 reads CSARDSGAGQPQHF. CDR3 bases: TGCAGTGCTAGGGATAGTGGGGCTGGTCAGCCCCAGCATTTT.

This clonotype was detected a few times. V gene TRBV27 combines with J gene TRBJ2-5, with D perhaps matching TRBD1 (6 bases). Germline CDR1 MNHEY, CDR2 SMNVEV (reference sequence). The V and J ends lost 3 bases and 7 bases respectively, with 12 bases between them. The CDR3 covers 13 residues. CDR3 region: CASSFGQSGTQYF. CDR3 coding DNA: TGTGCCAGCAGTTTTGGACAGAGCGGGACCCAGTACTTC.

J is TRBJ2-7 and V is TRBV3-1, with D perhaps being TRBD1 or TRBD2 (5 bases each). V was pared by 4 bases and J by 1 base, with 17 bases between. This CDR3 comprises 16 residues. Germline V gene data show CDR1 as LGHDT and CDR2 as YNNKEL (reference sequence). The CDR3 loop reads CASSPGTQGLSYEQYF. CDR3 DNA: TGTGCCAGCAGCCCAGGGACGCAGGGTTTGTCCTACGAGCAGTACTTC.

This clonotype was detected ten times or more. The CDR3 here is CASSRARNSYNEQFF. The CDR3 nucleotides read TGTGCCAGCAGCCGGGCGAGGAACTCCTACAATGAGCAGTTCTTC. The genes are TRBV3-1 and TRBJ2-1; D uncertain. This CDR3 region has 15 residues. Germline assignment: CDR1 LGHDT and CDR2 YNNKEL (reference sequence). V was cut by 4 bases and J by 0 bases, with 10 bases left in between.

This clonotype was seen at least ten times. This chain links TRBV5-5 with TRBJ2-5; no firm D call. The CDR3 extends over 14 amino acids. Trimming stripped 0 bases from V and 2 bases from J, with 8 bases between. CDR1 is SGHKS, CDR2 YYEKEE, per germline (reference sequence). In nucleotides, the CDR3 is TGTGCCAGCAGCTTGGATACTTCTCAAGAGACCCAGTACTTC. It translates to CASSLDTSQETQYF.

This clonotype has only a few counts. The chain uses TRBV6-1 and TRBJ2-3; TRBD2 matches at 11 bases. The V and J ends lost 7 bases and 8 bases, in that order; junction bases with no gene match: 8. Germline assignment: CDR1 MNHNS and CDR2 SASEGT. The CDR3 sequence is 14 residues long. The chain's CDR3 is CASKLAGEIITQYF. The CDR3 DNA follows: TGTGCCAGCAAACTAGCGGGAGAGATTATTACGCAGTATTTT.

This clonotype has just a few counts. Because it lacks the conserved phenylalanine or tryptophan at the end, this CDR3 is likely a read error. J is TRBJ1-6 and V is TRBV30; D may be TRBD1 (6 bases). The CDR3 has 14 residues. V was pared by 1 base and J by 9 bases, with 13 bases between. CDR1 is GTSNPN, CDR2 SVGIG, per germline (reference sequence). CDR3 sequence (DNA): TGTGCCTGGAGTGGACAGGCCTTGGGTTCACCCCTCCACATT. This sequence encodes CAWSGQALGSPLHI.

The V and J genes are TRBV6-1 and TRBJ2-4, with 8 nucleotides matching TRBD2. V dropped 6 bases and J dropped 3; count of bases not matched to a gene: 4. Germline CDR1 MNHNS, CDR2 SASEGT. The CDR3 is 14 residues long. DNA for the CDR3: TGTGCCAGCAGGGGGACTAGTGACAAAAACATTCAGTACTTC. Protein: CASRGTSDKNIQYF.

Comments on this clonotype: A far larger clone is just one base off, so this is likely a read error. This sequence joins TRBV27 and TRBJ2-6; D call uncertain. Germline V gene data show CDR1 as MNHEY and CDR2 as SMNVEV (reference sequence). The V end was cut by 3 bases, the J end by 4 bases, with 13 bases between. The length of the CDR3 is 16 residues. The CDR3: CASSFGGPPGANVLTF. The CDR3 DNA sequence: TGTGCCAGCAGTTTTGGCGGCCCACCCGGGGCCAACGTCCTGACTTTC.

For this clonotype: An end of the junction does not agree with germline; a read error may underlie this. V usage is TRBV11-1 and J usage is TRBJ1-6, with D hard to call. The CDR3 runs to 11 residues. In germline, CDR1 is SGHAT, CDR2 FQDESV (reference sequence). In nucleotides, the CDR3 is TGTGCCAGCAGCTATAATTCAACCCTCCATTTT. Its protein product is CASSYNSTLHF.

J is TRBJ2-3 and V is TRBV24-1; maybe TRBD1 (5 bases). This CDR3 has 16 amino acids. Deletions cut 1 base from V and 3 bases from J, with 13 bases between. CDR1 and CDR2 from the germline V gene are KGHDR and SFDVKD. CDR3: CATSDFDRTATDTQYF. The CDR3 DNA reads TGTGCCACCAGTGATTTTGACAGAACGGCTACAGATACGCAGTATTTT.

There are a few counts of this clonotype. Germline and junction disagree at one end, which may indicate a read error. This sequence joins TRBV9 and TRBJ1-6, with D maybe TRBD1 (5 bases). The CDR3 consists of 15 residues. Germline V gives CDR1 SGDLS, CDR2 YYNGEE. The DNA of the CDR3 is TGTGCCAGCGGCGTAGAGGGGCGTCGGGATTCACCCCTCCACTTT. This translates into CASGVEGRRDSPLHF.

This clonotype was seen a handful of times. This chain uses TRBV7-9 with TRBJ2-7, with D maybe TRBD1 (6 bases). Germline assignment: CDR1 SEHNR and CDR2 FQNEAQ (reference sequence). V was pared by 2 bases and J by 6 bases, with 14 bases between. The CDR3 runs 14 residues. The DNA for the CDR3 is TGTGCCAGCAGCTTAACCCTACAGGGTTTCGAGCAGTACTTC. Its protein is CASSLTLQGFEQYF.

This clonotype was seen ten or more times. This chain joins TRBV28 and TRBJ1-1, with D tentatively TRBD1 (6 bases). Germline loops: CDR1 MDHEN, CDR2 SYDVKM. This CDR3 spans 16 amino acids. V lost 5 bases, J lost 4 bases, and 20 bases lay in between. The CDR3 nucleotides read TGTGCCAGCAGTCCAAGGGGGGGCCTGATGACCACTGAAGCTTTCTTT. Translation: CASSPRGGLMTTEAFF.

This clonotype was recorded many times. One end of the junction is discordant with germline, which a read error may explain. The chain couples TRBV19 to TRBJ2-5, with TRBD1 matching 8 bases. The CDR3 is 14 amino acids. CDR1 and CDR2 from the germline V gene are LNHDA and SQIVND (reference sequence). CDR3 loop: CASSIQGAQQTQYF. The CDR3 region has the DNA TGTGCCAGTAGTATCCAGGGGGCCCAACAGACCCAGTACTTC.

The V call is TRBV19, the J call TRBJ2-1; 9 bases align to TRBD2. The germline V gene encodes CDR1 LNHDA and CDR2 SQIVND (reference sequence). V lost 1 base, J lost 8 bases, and 12 bases stayed unmatched. This CDR3 comprises 17 residues. DNA of the CDR3: TGTGCCAGTAGTATAGTAGGACTAGCGCCAAGGTGGGATGAGCAGTTCTTC. It specifies CASSIVGLAPRWDEQFF.

This clonotype was seen repeatedly, ten times or more. The chain joins TRBV5-1 to TRBJ2-3; no definite D call. The CDR3 has 15 amino acids. Germline V gives CDR1 SGHRS, CDR2 YFSETQ. The V gene lost 3 bases and the J gene lost 3 bases, with 14 bases spanning the gap. CDR3: CASSYLGPPTDTQYF. The CDR3 region has the DNA TGCGCCAGCAGCTACCTGGGCCCTCCAACAGATACGCAGTATTTT.

Ten or more counts support this clonotype. The rearrangement links TRBV7-3 to TRBJ2-2; D not certain. Trimming removed 4 bases from V and 3 bases from J, with 15 bases in between. Germline CDR1 and CDR2: SGHTA and FQGTGA. The CDR3 covers 16 residues. The CDR3 spells CASSSIPGGDTGELFF. CDR3 in DNA: TGTGCCAGCAGCTCGATACCGGGTGGTGACACCGGGGAGCTGTTTTTT.

This clonotype was detected many times. The chain couples TRBV6-2 or TRBV6-3 to TRBJ2-5; TRBD2 matches 10 bases. The germline CDR1 and CDR2 sequences are MNHEY and SVGEGT. The CDR3 loop spans 17 amino acids. The ends lost 5 bases at V and 5 bases at J; junction bases unmatched: 14. The CDR3 sequence is CASSPRLAGGPAETQYF. Written as DNA, the CDR3 is TGTGCCAGCAGTCCTCGACTAGCGGGTGGACCCGCGGAGACCCAGTACTTC.

This clonotype was found many times. This chain links TRBV11-2 with TRBJ2-1; 8 nucleotides align to TRBD2. V lost 5 bases to trimming and J lost 6 bases; unmatched junction nucleotides: 9. Germline CDR1 and CDR2: SGHAT and FQNNGV. This CDR3 has 15 amino acids. CDR3 nucleotide sequence: TGTGCCAGCAGCCCGGGGGGGGAGTGGGGCAATGAGCAGTTCTTC. It codes for CASSPGGEWGNEQFF.

The rearrangement joins TRBV27 to TRBJ1-4, with 7 bases that match TRBD1. Germline V gives CDR1 MNHEY, CDR2 SMNVEV (reference sequence). This CDR3 spans 17 amino acids. The ends lost 5 bases at V and 5 bases at J; junction bases unmatched: 14. The CDR3 region has the DNA TGTGCCAGCAGTGATATTGGGGCGGGACAGAGAAATGAAAAACTGTTTTTT. It is translated as CASSDIGAGQRNEKLFF.

The rearrangement uses TRBV7-2 and TRBJ2-5; a weak D match, TRBD2 (6 bases). Trimming left V 3 bases short and J 4 bases short, with 15 bases between. The CDR3 loop spans 15 amino acids. Looked up from germline, CDR1 is SGHTA and CDR2 is FQGNSA. The CDR3 is CASSLHKEGLETQYF. DNA for the CDR3: TGTGCCAGCAGCTTGCATAAGGAGGGTTTAGAGACCCAGTACTTC.

A note on this clonotype: This may arise from a read error, as a much more abundant clone is one base away. This chain connects TRBV28 to TRBJ2-3; 10 bases are shared with TRBD2. The CDR3 extends over 19 amino acids. The germline V gene has CDR1 MDHEN and CDR2 SYDVKM. The CDR3 sequence is CASSSNQRTLAGATDTRYF. CDR3 nucleotide sequence: TGTGCCAGCAGCTCAAATCAACGCACCCTAGCGGGAGCGACAGATACGCGGTATTTT.

The chain is built from TRBV5-1 and TRBJ2-1, with D perhaps matching TRBD2 (5 bases). Germline V gene sequence: CDR1 SGHRS, CDR2 YFSETQ. The CDR3 has 16 amino acids. V lost 0 bases to trimming and J lost 2 bases, with 12 bases between them. The CDR3 sequence: CASSLEGSLPYNEQFF. The CDR3 nucleotides are TGCGCCAGCAGCTTGGAAGGGAGCCTACCCTACAATGAGCAGTTCTTC.